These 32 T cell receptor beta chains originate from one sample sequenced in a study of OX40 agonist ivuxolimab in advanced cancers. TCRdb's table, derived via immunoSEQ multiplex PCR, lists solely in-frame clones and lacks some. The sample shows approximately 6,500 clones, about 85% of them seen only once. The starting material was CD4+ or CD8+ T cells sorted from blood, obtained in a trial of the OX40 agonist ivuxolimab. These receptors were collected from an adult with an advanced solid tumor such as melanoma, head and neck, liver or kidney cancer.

In DNA, the CDR3 is TGTGCCAGCAGCCAAGAGGCAGGGGGCACAGGGGGCTACACCTTC. The encoded protein is CASSQEAGGTGGYTF. The chain employs TRBV4-2 and TRBJ1-2, with TRBD1 identical over 8 bases. Germline V lookup: CDR1 LGHNA, CDR2 YNFKEQ. The CDR3 runs to 15 residues. With V trimmed by 0 bases and J by 8 bases, 8 bases remained unmatched.

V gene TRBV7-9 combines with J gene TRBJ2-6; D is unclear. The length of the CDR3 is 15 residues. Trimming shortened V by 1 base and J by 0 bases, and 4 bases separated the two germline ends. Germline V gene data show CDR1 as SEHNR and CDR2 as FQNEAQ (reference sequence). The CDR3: CASSLGGSGANVLTF. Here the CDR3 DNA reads TGTGCCAGCAGCTTAGGAGGCTCTGGGGCCAACGTCCTGACTTTC.

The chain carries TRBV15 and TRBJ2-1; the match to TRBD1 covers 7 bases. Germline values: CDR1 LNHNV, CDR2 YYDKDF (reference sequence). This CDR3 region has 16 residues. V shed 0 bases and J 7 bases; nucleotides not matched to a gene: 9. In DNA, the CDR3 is TGTGCCACCAGCAGAGATCGACAGGGCGGGTTGAATGAGCAGTTCTTC. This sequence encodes CATSRDRQGGLNEQFF. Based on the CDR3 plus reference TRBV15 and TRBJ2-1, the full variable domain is DAMVIQNPRYQVTQFGKPVTLSCSQTLNHNVMYWYQQKSSQAPKLLFHYYDKDFNNEADTPDNFQSRRPNTSFCFLDIRSPGLGDTAMYLCATSRDRQGGLNEQFFGPGTRLTVL.

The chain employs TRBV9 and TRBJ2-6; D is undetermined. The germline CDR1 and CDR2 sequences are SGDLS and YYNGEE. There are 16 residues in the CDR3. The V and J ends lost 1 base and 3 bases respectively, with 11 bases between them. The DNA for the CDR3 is TGTGCCAGCAGCGTACGCTCGGGCCTTGGGGCCAACGTCCTGACTTTC. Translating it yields CASSVRSGLGANVLTF.

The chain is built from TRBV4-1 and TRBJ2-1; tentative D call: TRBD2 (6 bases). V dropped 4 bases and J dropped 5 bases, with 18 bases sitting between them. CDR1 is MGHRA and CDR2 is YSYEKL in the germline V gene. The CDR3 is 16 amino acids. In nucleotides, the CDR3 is TGCGCCAGCAGCCCCCTACCTTTCGGGAGCCACAATGAGCAGTTCTTC. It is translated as CASSPLPFGSHNEQFF.

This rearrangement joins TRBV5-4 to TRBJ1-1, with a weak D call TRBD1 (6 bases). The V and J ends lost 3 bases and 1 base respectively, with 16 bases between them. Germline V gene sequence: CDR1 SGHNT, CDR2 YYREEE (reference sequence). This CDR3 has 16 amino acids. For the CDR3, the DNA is TGTGCCAGCAGCTCCCTGACAGGCAGCCCGAACACTGAAGCTTTCTTT. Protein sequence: CASSSLTGSPNTEAFF.

CDR3 nucleotide sequence: TGCAGCGTTGAAGGGAACTACTACGAGCAGTACTTC. It translates to CSVEGNYYEQYF. The rearrangement uses TRBV29-1 and TRBJ2-7; D gene uncertain. This CDR3 has 12 amino acids. Germline-derived CDR1 and CDR2 are SQVTM and ANQGSEA. Trimming shortened V by 1 base and J by 3 bases, and 7 bases separated the two germline ends.

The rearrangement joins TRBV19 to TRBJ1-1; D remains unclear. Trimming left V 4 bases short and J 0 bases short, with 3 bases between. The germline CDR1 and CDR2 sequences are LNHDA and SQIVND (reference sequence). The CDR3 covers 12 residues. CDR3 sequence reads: CASSSMNTEAFF. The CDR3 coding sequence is TGTGCCAGTAGTAGCATGAACACTGAAGCTTTCTTT.

CDR3 DNA: TGTGCCAGCAGCCGAGGACAGAACACTGAAGCTTTCTTT. Translating gives CASSRGQNTEAFF. The V and J genes are TRBV6-5 and TRBJ1-1; D may be TRBD1 (5 bases). V dropped 6 bases and J dropped 1 base, with 9 bases sitting between them. CDR3 size: 13 residues. Germline loops: CDR1 MNHEY, CDR2 SVGAGI.

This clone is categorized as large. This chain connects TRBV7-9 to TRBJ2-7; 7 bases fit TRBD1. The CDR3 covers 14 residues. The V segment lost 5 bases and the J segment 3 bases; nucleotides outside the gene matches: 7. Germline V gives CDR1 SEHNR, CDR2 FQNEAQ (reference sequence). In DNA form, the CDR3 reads TGTGCCAGCAGCCACCGGGACAGAAACTACGAGCAGTACTTC. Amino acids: CASSHRDRNYEQYF.

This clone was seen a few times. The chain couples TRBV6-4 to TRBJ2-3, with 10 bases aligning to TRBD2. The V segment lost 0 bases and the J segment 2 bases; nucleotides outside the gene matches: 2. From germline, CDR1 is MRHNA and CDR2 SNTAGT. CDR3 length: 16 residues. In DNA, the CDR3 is TGTGCCAGCAGTGACTCTAGCGGGGGGACCACAGATACGCAGTATTTT. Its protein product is CASSDSSGGTTDTQYF.

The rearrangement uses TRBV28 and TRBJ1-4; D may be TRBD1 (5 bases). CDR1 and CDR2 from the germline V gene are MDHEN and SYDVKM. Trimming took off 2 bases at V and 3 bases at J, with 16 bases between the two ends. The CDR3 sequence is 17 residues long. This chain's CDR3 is CASSLEPVGEANEKLFF. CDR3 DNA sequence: TGTGCCAGCAGTTTAGAGCCTGTAGGGGAGGCTAATGAAAAACTGTTTTTT.

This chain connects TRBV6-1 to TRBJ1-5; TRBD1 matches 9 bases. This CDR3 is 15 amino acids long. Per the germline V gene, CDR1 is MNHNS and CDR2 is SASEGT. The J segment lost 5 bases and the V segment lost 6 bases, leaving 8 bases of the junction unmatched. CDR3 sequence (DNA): TGTGCCAGCAGGCGAAGCGACAGGGGGGATCAGCCCCAGCATTTT. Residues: CASRRSDRGDQPQHF.

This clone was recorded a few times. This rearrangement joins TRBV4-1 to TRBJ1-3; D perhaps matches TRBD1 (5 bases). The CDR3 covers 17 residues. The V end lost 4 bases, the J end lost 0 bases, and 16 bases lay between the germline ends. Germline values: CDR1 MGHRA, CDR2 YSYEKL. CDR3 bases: TGCGCCAGCAGCCCTAGCTTAACAGGCCTCTCTGGAAACACCATATATTTT. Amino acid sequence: CASSPSLTGLSGNTIYF.

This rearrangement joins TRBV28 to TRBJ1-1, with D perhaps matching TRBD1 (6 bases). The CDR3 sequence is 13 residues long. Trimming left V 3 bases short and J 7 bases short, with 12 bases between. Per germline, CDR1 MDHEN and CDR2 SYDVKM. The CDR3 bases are TGTGCCAGCAGTTTGGCGGGGGGCATTGAAGCTTTCTTT. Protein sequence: CASSLAGGIEAFF.

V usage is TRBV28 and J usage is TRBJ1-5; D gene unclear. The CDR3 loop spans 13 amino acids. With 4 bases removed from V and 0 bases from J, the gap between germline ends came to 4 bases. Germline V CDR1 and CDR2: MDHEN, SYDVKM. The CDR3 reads CASSYYSNQPQHF. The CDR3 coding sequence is TGTGCCAGCAGTTACTATAGCAATCAGCCCCAGCATTTT.

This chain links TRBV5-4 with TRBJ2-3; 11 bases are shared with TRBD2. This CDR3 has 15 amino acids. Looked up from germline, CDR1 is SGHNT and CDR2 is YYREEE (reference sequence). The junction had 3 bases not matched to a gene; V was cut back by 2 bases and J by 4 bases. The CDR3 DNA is TGTGCCAGCAGCTTTAGCGGGGGGGCGGCAGATACGCAGTATTTT. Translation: CASSFSGGAADTQYF. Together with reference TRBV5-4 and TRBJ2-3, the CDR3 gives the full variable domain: ETGVTQSPTHLIKTRGQQVTLRCSSQSGHNTVSWYQQALGQGPQFIFQYYREEENGRGNFPPRFSGLQFPNYSSELNVNALELDDSALYLCASSFSGGAADTQYFGPGTRLTVL.

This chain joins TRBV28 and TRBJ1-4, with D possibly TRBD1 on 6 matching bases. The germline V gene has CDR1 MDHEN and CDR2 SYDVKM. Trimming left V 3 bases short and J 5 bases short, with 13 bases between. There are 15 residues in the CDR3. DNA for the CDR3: TGTGCCAGCAGTTTTACCGGGGGCCCGAATGAAAAACTGTTTTTT. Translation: CASSFTGGPNEKLFF.

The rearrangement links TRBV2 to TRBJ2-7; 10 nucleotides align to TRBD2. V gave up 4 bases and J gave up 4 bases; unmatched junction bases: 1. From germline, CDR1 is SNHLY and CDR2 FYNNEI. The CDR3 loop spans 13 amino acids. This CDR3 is CASSGSGRYEQYF. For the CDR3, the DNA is TGTGCCAGCAGTGGTAGCGGGAGGTACGAGCAGTACTTC.

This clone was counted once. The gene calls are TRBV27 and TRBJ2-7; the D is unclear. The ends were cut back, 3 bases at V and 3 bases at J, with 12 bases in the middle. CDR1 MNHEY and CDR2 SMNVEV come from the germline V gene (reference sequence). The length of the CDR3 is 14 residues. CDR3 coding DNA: TGTGCCAGCAGTTTTTCTTCCCACCGCTACGAGCAGTACTTC. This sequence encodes CASSFSSHRYEQYF.

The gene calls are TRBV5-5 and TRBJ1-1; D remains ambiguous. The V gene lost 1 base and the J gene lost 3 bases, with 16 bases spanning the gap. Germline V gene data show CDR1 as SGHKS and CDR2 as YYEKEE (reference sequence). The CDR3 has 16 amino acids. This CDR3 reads CASSLLPDLLDTEAFF. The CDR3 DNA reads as TGTGCCAGCAGCTTGCTCCCCGACCTCCTGGACACTGAAGCTTTCTTT.

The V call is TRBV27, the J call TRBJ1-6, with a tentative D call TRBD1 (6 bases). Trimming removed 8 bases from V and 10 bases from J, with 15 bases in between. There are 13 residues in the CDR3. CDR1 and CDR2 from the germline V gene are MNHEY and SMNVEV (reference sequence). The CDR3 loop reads CASHTGFGSPLHF. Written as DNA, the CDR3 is TGTGCCAGCCATACAGGGTTTGGATCACCCCTCCACTTT.

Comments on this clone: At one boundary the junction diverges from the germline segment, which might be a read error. CDR3 loop: CTSSPGQGAGHGYTF. In nucleotides, the CDR3 is TGTACCAGTAGTCCTGGACAGGGGGCCGGCCATGGCTACACCTTC. The rearrangement uses TRBV19 and TRBJ1-2; TRBD1 agrees at 11 bases. Germline V gene sequence: CDR1 LNHDA, CDR2 SQIVND (reference sequence). The CDR3 length is 15 residues.

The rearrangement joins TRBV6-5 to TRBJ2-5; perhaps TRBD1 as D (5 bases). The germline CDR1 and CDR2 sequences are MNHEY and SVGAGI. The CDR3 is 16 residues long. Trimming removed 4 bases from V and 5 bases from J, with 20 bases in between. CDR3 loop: CASSSLRPGSGETQYF. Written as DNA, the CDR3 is TGTGCCAGCAGTTCCCTTCGCCCAGGGTCCGGGGAGACCCAGTACTTC.

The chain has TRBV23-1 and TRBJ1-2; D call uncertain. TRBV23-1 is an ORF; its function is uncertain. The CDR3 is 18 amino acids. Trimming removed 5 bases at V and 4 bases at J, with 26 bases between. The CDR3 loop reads CASSGSTIAARLAYGYTF. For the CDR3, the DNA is TGCGCCAGCAGTGGATCGACGATAGCAGCGCGACTGGCCTATGGCTACACCTTC.

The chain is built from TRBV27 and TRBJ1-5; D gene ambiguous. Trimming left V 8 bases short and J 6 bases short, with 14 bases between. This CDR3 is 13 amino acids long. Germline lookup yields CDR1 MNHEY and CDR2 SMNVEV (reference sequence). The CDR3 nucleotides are TGTGCCAGCTCCTATGGGATCAGTCAGCCCCAGCATTTT. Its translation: CASSYGISQPQHF.

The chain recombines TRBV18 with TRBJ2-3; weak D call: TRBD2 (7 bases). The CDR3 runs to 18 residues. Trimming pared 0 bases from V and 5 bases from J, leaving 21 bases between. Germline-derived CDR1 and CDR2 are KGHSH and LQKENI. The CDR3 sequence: CASSPPTLVGGAEDTQYF. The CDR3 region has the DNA TGTGCCAGCTCACCACCGACGCTCGTTGGGGGGGCGGAAGATACGCAGTATTTT. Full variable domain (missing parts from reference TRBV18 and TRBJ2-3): NAGVMQNPRHLVRRRGQEARLRCSPMKGHSHVYWYRQLPEEGLKFMVYLQKENIIDESGMPKERFSAEFPKEGPSILRIQQVVRGDSAAYFCASSPPTLVGGAEDTQYFGPGTRLTVL.

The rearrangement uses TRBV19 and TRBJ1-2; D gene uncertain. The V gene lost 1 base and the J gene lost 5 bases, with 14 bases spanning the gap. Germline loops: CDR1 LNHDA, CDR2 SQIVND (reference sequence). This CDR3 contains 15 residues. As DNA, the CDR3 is TGTGCCAGTAGTATAGTTCCGGGAAGTGTGTATGGCTACACCTTC. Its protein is CASSIVPGSVYGYTF.

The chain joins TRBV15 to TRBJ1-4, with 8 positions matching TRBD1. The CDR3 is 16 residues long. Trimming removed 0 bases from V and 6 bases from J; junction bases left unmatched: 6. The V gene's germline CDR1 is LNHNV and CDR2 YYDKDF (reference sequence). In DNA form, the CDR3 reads TGTGCCACCAGCAGAGATGGGCAGGGGGCGGATGAAAAACTGTTTTTT. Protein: CATSRDGQGADEKLFF.

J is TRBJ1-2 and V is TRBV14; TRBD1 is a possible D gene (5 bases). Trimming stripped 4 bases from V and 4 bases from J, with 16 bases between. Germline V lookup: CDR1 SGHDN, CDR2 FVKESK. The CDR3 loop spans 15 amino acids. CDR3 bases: TGTGCCAGCAGCCTAGACGTGAGGGGTATCTATGGCTACACCTTC. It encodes CASSLDVRGIYGYTF. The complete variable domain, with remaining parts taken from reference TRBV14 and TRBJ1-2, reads EAGVTQFPSHSVIEKGQTVTLRCDPISGHDNLYWYRRVMGKEIKFLLHFVKESKQDESGMPNNRFLAERTGGTYSTLKVQPAELEDSGVYFCASSLDVRGIYGYTFGSGTRLTVV.

CDR3 coding DNA: TGTGCCAGCAGTTTCCTCCGGACAGGCAAAGGGGACACTGAAGCTTTCTTT. This codes for CASSFLRTGKGDTEAFF. The chain recombines TRBV27 with TRBJ1-1; 7 bases agree with TRBD1. There are 17 residues in the CDR3. CDR1 MNHEY and CDR2 SMNVEV come from the germline V gene (reference sequence). Germline trimming cut 3 bases from V and 3 bases from J; bases unmatched to any gene: 13.

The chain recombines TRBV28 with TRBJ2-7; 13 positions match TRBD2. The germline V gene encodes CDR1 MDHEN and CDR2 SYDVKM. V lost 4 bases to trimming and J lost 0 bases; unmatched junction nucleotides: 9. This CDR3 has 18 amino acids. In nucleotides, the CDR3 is TGTGCCAGCAGTTCCCTGACTAGCGGGGGGCCGCGCTCCTACGAGCAGTACTTC. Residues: CASSSLTSGGPRSYEQYF.